These T cell receptor beta chains were read from a single sample in a study of cytomegalovirus exposure and HLA in healthy donors. Libraries were prepared by immunoSEQ multiplex PCR; TCRdb keeps only in-frame clonotypes and omits some of them. The sample carries about 140,000 clones, roughly 77% recorded once. The sequenced material came from PBMCs. The source of these receptors is a woman aged 30 to 39 in good health and CMV-seronegative. Both conserved end residues are part of each CDR3. The D gene is left open where the match is weak. Not all rows give a size; the values are once, few, many and, for expanded clones, a class.

clone_size j_call d_call v_call cdr3_aa cdr3_nt
NA TRBJ2-2 NA TRBV9 CASSVGEELNTGELFF TGTGCCAGCAGCGTAGGGGAGGAATTGAACACCGGGGAGCTGTTTTTT
NA TRBJ2-2 TRBD1 TRBV10-1 CARDRVAGELFF TGCGCCAGGGACAGGGTTGCCGGGGAGCTGTTTTTT
NA TRBJ2-2 NA TRBV11-3 CASSLDVRGTGELFF TGTGCCAGCAGCTTAGATGTGAGAGGGACCGGGGAGCTGTTTTTT
NA TRBJ2-2 NA TRBV5-6 CASSSDTNTGELFF TGTGCCAGCAGCTCAGACACGAACACCGGGGAGCTGTTTTTT
NA TRBJ1-1 TRBD1 TRBV28 CASSSLTGGDTEAFF TGTGCCAGCAGTTCTCTGACAGGGGGTGACACTGAAGCTTTCTTT
NA TRBJ2-1 NA TRBV23-1 CASKPLGGARGEQFF TGCGCCAGCAAGCCATTGGGGGGGGCAAGGGGTGAGCAGTTCTTC
few TRBJ1-1 NA TRBV7-2 CASSAGQITEAFF TGTGCCAGCAGCGCTGGACAGATCACTGAAGCTTTCTTT
few TRBJ1-1 NA TRBV19 CATTIAGGVNTEAFF TGTGCCACCACCATTGCCGGGGGTGTGAACACTGAAGCTTTCTTT
NA TRBJ2-3 TRBD1 TRBV5-4 CASSSRQGADTQYF TGTGCCAGCAGCTCCCGACAGGGAGCAGATACGCAGTATTTT
NA TRBJ1-1 NA TRBV29-1 CSVYGALADTEAFF TGCAGCGTTTACGGCGCCCTCGCGGACACTGAAGCTTTCTTT
NA TRBJ1-1 NA TRBV28 CASSFPGGRPEAFF TGTGCCAGCAGTTTCCCGGGGGGGAGACCTGAAGCTTTCTTT
few TRBJ1-5 NA TRBV19 CASSIEAEPQHF TGTGCCAGTAGTATTGAGGCTGAGCCCCAGCATTTT
few TRBJ1-3 NA TRBV5-1 CASSFSSAGESPGNTIYF TGCGCCAGCAGCTTCAGCTCGGCAGGGGAATCCCCTGGAAACACCATATATTTT
NA TRBJ1-1 TRBD1 TRBV4-1 CASSQPDRGNTEAFF TGCGCCAGCAGCCAACCGGACAGGGGGAACACTGAAGCTTTCTTT
few TRBJ2-3 NA TRBV7-9 CASSLLQGQDTQYF TGTGCCAGCAGCTTATTGCAGGGGCAAGATACGCAGTATTTT
NA TRBJ2-3 TRBD2 TRBV9 CASSLSGGYTDTQYF TGTGCCAGCAGCCTTAGCGGGGGGTACACAGATACGCAGTATTTT
NA TRBJ1-4 NA TRBV6-1 CASSDVSRGSNEKLFF TGTGCCAGCAGTGATGTCTCAAGAGGGTCTAATGAAAAACTGTTTTTT
NA TRBJ1-2 NA TRBV19 CASSISLRRIKLSGYTF TGTGCCAGTAGTATAAGTCTTAGGAGGATCAAACTTTCTGGCTACACCTTC
NA TRBJ2-7 TRBD2 TRBV7-8 CASSFVTSGSSPDYGEQYF TGTGCCAGCAGCTTCGTGACTAGCGGGAGTTCACCGGATTATGGAGAGCAGTACTTC
NA TRBJ1-6 NA TRBV4-2 CASSQEGAQNSPLHF TGTGCCAGCAGCCAAGAAGGGGCGCAGAATTCACCCCTCCACTTT
NA TRBJ1-6 NA TRBV15 CATSRVVENSPLHF TGTGCCACCAGCAGAGTAGTGGAGAATTCACCCCTCCACTTT
NA TRBJ1-4 TRBD1 TRBV9 CASSPGGYEKLFF TGTGCCAGCAGCCCAGGGGGGTATGAAAAACTGTTTTTT
NA TRBJ2-5 TRBD2 TRBV6-1 CASSEGGLAGLETQYF TGTGCCAGCAGTGAGGGGGGGCTAGCGGGACTGGAGACCCAGTACTTC
NA TRBJ1-2 NA TRBV2 CASSDEGDLGYTF TGTGCCAGCAGTGATGAGGGGGATTTAGGCTACACCTTC
NA TRBJ1-2 NA TRBV11-2 CASSSARVYGYTF TGTGCCAGCAGCTCTGCCCGAGTGTATGGCTACACCTTC
once TRBJ2-4 NA TRBV7-8 CASSLGGSLGSLAKNIQYF TGTGCCAGCAGCTTAGGCGGCAGCCTAGGGAGTCTAGCCAAAAACATTCAGTACTTC
NA TRBJ2-1 NA TRBV28 CASSFAVYNEQFF TGTGCCAGCAGTTTTGCAGTATACAATGAGCAGTTCTTC
few TRBJ2-5 TRBD1 TRBV29-1 CGVPGQGTGTQYF TGCGGCGTCCCGGGACAGGGAACGGGGACCCAGTACTTC
few TRBJ2-5 NA TRBV7-7 CASSLSGTEQETQYF TGTGCTAGCAGCTTATCAGGCACCGAACAAGAGACCCAGTACTTC
NA TRBJ1-6 TRBD1 TRBV10-3 CAIRRDSNNSPLHF TGTGCCATCAGGAGGGACAGCAATAATTCACCCCTCCACTTT
NA TRBJ1-4 TRBD1 TRBV5-8 CASSLRDRTLEKLFF TGTGCCAGCAGCTTACGGGACAGAACGCTTGAAAAACTGTTTTTT
few TRBJ2-2 NA TRBV7-8 CASSLVQRGTGELFF TGTGCCAGCAGCTTAGTTCAGCGTGGCACCGGGGAGCTGTTTTTT
NA TRBJ2-1 NA TRBV5-1 CASSLGDRYNEQFF TGCGCCAGCAGCTTGGGAGACAGATACAATGAGCAGTTCTTC
few TRBJ1-4 TRBD1 TRBV5-4 CASSSTLTGGEKLFF TGTGCCAGCAGCTCAACGTTAACAGGGGGTGAAAAACTGTTTTTT
NA TRBJ1-5 TRBD1 TRBV6-1 CAIPTGGGNQPQHF TGTGCCATTCCGACAGGGGGCGGCAATCAGCCCCAGCATTTT
NA TRBJ1-5 NA TRBV27 CASREAGGNQPQHF TGTGCCAGCAGAGAGGCGGGGGGGAATCAGCCCCAGCATTTT
NA TRBJ2-7 NA TRBV14 CASSSGAYEQYF TGTGCCAGCAGTTCCGGGGCCTACGAGCAGTACTTC
NA TRBJ1-6 NA TRBV11-2 CASTVGGSYNSPLHF TGTGCCAGCACTGTCGGGGGCTCCTATAATTCACCCCTCCACTTT
NA TRBJ2-7 NA TRBV11-3 CASTGEQYF TGTGCCAGCACGGGCGAGCAGTACTTC
NA TRBJ1-5 TRBD1 TRBV6-5 CASSSGTGKGYRPQHF TGTGCCAGCAGTTCCGGGACAGGGAAAGGTTATAGGCCCCAGCATTTT
once TRBJ2-1 TRBD2 TRBV7-8 CASSLGLAGVVEQFF TGTGCCAGCAGCTTGGGACTAGCGGGAGTGGTTGAGCAGTTCTTC
few TRBJ2-3 TRBD2 TRBV11-1 CASSLTGGAGDTQYF TGTGCCAGCAGCTTAACGGGGGGAGCTGGAGATACGCAGTATTTT
once TRBJ2-5 NA TRBV20-1 CSAEAQETQYF TGCAGTGCCGAGGCACAAGAGACCCAGTACTTC
NA TRBJ2-5 TRBD2 TRBV10-3 CAISGSGTSGSETQYF TGTGCCATCAGTGGGTCCGGGACTAGCGGGTCAGAGACCCAGTACTTC
NA TRBJ2-3 TRBD2 TRBV5-4 CASSPRLAGTTDTQYF TGTGCCAGCAGCCCTAGACTAGCGGGGACCACAGATACGCAGTATTTT
NA TRBJ1-2 TRBD1 TRBV5-4 CASSPTGAYGYTF TGTGCCAGCAGCCCAACAGGGGCCTATGGCTACACCTTC
NA TRBJ1-3 TRBD1 TRBV9 CASSGTGNSGNTIYF TGTGCCAGCAGCGGGACAGGGAATAGCGGAAACACCATATATTTT
once TRBJ2-3 TRBD2 TRBV10-3 CAISLIRVAGATGRGTDTQYF TGTGCCATCAGTCTAATCAGGGTAGCGGGAGCTACGGGTCGAGGCACAGATACGCAGTATTTT
NA TRBJ2-3 TRBD2 TRBV5-4 CASSKGLAGGGADTQYF TGTGCCAGCAGCAAGGGACTAGCGGGAGGAGGGGCAGATACGCAGTATTTT
NA TRBJ1-2 NA TRBV28 CASSFQGYRYGYTF TGTGCCAGCAGTTTCCAGGGGTACCGCTATGGCTACACCTTC
NA TRBJ2-1 NA TRBV6-1 CASSLTGHNEQFF TGTGCCAGCAGTCTAACAGGGCATAATGAGCAGTTCTTC
NA TRBJ1-2 NA TRBV5-4 CASSPAQDYGYTF TGTGCCAGCAGCCCCGCACAGGACTATGGCTACACCTTC